This T cell receptor (beta chain) derives from a study of neoadjuvant anti-PD-1 for oral cavity cancer. At the level of the study: Patients without progression received a fourth nivolumab dose around day 43, then surgical resection on days 50-56. General study findings and limits: Only a few patients per response group were TCR-analyzed; validation needed.

Time point here: after neoadjuvant nivolumab, at surgical resection. Cohort: HPV-negative, locally advanced oral cavity squamous cell carcinoma patients. PBMCs were not maintained or expanded in culture before analysis. Details on this clone: Its antigen is currently unknown.

The assay was immunoSEQ multiplex PCR, and TCRdb's table has in-frame clones only and misses some. The sample contains over 7,500 clones, 55% to 70% of which appear only once. This CDR3 has 13 residues. The germline V gene encodes CDR1 SGHDT and CDR2 YYEEEE. V trimming: 7 bases; J trimming: 7 bases; junction bases outside the gene matches: 8. This chain joins TRBV5-6 and TRBJ1-2; the match to TRBD1 covers 9 bases. The sequence derives from a person aged 35 to 85 with oral cavity squamous cell carcinoma. Sequenced material: PBMCs, taken after nivolumab (anti-PD-1) treatment. CDR3 amino acids: CASDRDREGGYTF. CDR3 nucleotide sequence: TGTGCCAGCGACCGGGACAGGGAGGGTGGCTACACCTTC. The full variable domain, its missing parts supplied by reference TRBV5-6 and TRBJ1-2, is DAGVTQSPTHLIKTRGQQVTLRCSPKSGHDTVSWYQQALGQGPQFIFQYYEEEERQRGNFPDRFSGHQFPNYSSELNVNALLLGDSALYLCASDRDREGGYTFGSGTRLTVV.